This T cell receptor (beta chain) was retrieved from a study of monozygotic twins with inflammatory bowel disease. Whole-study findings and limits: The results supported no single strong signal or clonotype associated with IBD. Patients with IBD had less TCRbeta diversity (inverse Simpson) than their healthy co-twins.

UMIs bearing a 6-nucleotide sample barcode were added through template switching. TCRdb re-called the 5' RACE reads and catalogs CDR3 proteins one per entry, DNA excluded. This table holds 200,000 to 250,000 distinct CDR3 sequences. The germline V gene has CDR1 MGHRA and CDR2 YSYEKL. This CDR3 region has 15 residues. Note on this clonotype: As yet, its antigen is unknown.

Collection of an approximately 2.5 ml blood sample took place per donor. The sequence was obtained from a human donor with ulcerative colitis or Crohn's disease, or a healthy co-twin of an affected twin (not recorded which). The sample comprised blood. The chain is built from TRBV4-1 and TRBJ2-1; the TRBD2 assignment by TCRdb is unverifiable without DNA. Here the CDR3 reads CASRNGLVSYNEQFF.